This paragraph reports one T cell receptor (beta chain). Clones were sequenced by immunoSEQ multiplex PCR, and TCRdb holds only the in-frame ones, with some missing. Of roughly 67,000 clones in the sample, around four fifths were seen once. Trimming took off 1 base at V and 1 base at J, with 7 bases between the two ends. Germline V gene lookup returns CDR1 SGHTA and CDR2 FQGNSA. CDR3 size: 14 residues. The data derive from a study of OX40 agonist ivuxolimab in advanced cancers. Across the study: Males comprised approximately 81% of the group, whose mean age was about 61 years (range roughly 20 to 85).

The input for sequencing was CD4+ or CD8+ T cells sorted from blood, taken in a trial of the OX40 agonist ivuxolimab. The chain is built from TRBV7-2 and TRBJ2-5; D is possibly TRBD1 or TRBD2 (5 bases each). This TCR came from an adult with an advanced solid tumor such as melanoma, head and neck, liver or kidney cancer. In DNA, the CDR3 is TGTGCCAGCAGCTTAGTTGGGGGCCAAGAGACCCAGTACTTC. It codes for CASSLVGGQETQYF.